The 13 T cell receptor beta chains below all came from one sample that was sequenced in a study of T cells in Graves' hyperthyroidism and ophthalmopathy. RNA transcripts gave rise to amplified TCR beta CDR3 regions. First-round RT-PCR with HTBI primers amplified the TCR CDR3 region. In TCRdb, the multiplex PCR reads were re-called with MiXCR into one record per CDR3 protein. The table includes roughly 240,000 distinct CDR3 sequences, more than 20% detected once. Sequenced: blood. These receptors were collected from a woman between 35 and 50 years old with Graves' ophthalmopathy.

This clonotype was detected ten times or more. The gene calls are TRBV7-2 and TRBJ2-5; D gene uncertain. Germline V gene sequence: CDR1 SGHTA, CDR2 FQGNSA. This CDR3 has 13 residues. Trimming pared 2 bases from V and 5 bases from J, leaving 9 bases between. The chain's CDR3 is CASSLFWGETQYF. The CDR3 DNA reads TGTGCCAGCAGCTTATTCTGGGGTGAGACCCAGTACTTC.

This clonotype was seen many times. The rearrangement joins TRBV12-3 or TRBV12-4 to TRBJ1-5; D not resolved. This CDR3 spans 15 amino acids. V dropped 3 bases and J dropped 0 bases, with 9 bases sitting between them. Here the CDR3 reads CASSLSLYSNQPQHF. DNA of the CDR3: TGTGCCAGCAGTTTGAGCCTCTATAGCAATCAGCCCCAGCATTTT.

This clonotype was observed many times. This chain connects TRBV11-3 to TRBJ1-1; 8 bases are a match to TRBD1. Germline V CDR1 and CDR2: SGHNT, YENEEA. The CDR3 totals 13 residues. V was clipped by 5 bases and J by 10 bases; unmatched bases: 9. CDR3 DNA sequence: TGTGCCAGCAGCCAGTCCCGACAGGGGCCAGCTTTCTTT. Amino acid sequence: CASSQSRQGPAFF.

There are many counts of this clonotype. The chain combines TRBV5-4 with TRBJ2-4, with 10 bases identical to TRBD1. V shed 4 bases and J 8 bases; nucleotides not matched to a gene: 3. Germline CDR1 SGHNT, CDR2 YYREEE (reference sequence). The CDR3 spans 13 residues. DNA of the CDR3: TGTGCCAGCAGCACCGGACAGGGGGACATTCAGTACTTC. This translates into CASSTGQGDIQYF.

This clonotype was counted only a few times. The rearrangement joins TRBV28 to TRBJ1-2; no clear D gene. The CDR3 covers 12 residues. CDR1 is MDHEN, CDR2 SYDVKM, per germline. Trimming removed 6 bases at V and 4 bases at J, with 9 bases between. CDR3 amino acids: CASRSDPYGYTF. The CDR3 nucleotides are TGTGCCAGCAGGAGTGATCCCTATGGCTACACCTTC.

This clonotype was observed at least ten times. The rearrangement links TRBV18 to TRBJ1-1, with a possible D match to TRBD1 (6 bases). CDR3 size: 14 residues. Looked up from germline, CDR1 is KGHSH and CDR2 is LQKENI. Trimming pared 2 bases from V and 6 bases from J, leaving 13 bases between. The CDR3 is CASSPSGHPSEAFF. CDR3 coding DNA: TGTGCCAGCTCACCATCGGGACACCCATCTGAAGCTTTCTTT.

The rearrangement joins TRBV11-2 to TRBJ2-5; TRBD2 might be the D (5 bases). CDR1 and CDR2 (germline): SGHAT, FQNNGV. V was clipped by 0 bases and J by 5 bases, with 7 bases between them. This CDR3 has 13 residues. DNA for the CDR3: TGTGCCAGCAGCTTAGAACTAGTGGAGACCCAGTACTTC. Its protein is CASSLELVETQYF.

This clonotype was counted between two and nine times. This chain links TRBV3-1 with TRBJ2-7, with 12 nucleotides matching TRBD1. This CDR3 contains 15 residues. CDR1 and CDR2 (germline): LGHDT, YNNKEL (reference sequence). V dropped 0 bases and J dropped 6; count of bases not matched to a gene: 3. CDR3 amino acids: CASSQEGQGAREQYF. The CDR3 DNA sequence: TGTGCCAGCAGCCAAGAGGGACAGGGGGCCCGCGAGCAGTACTTC.

This chain uses TRBV6-1 with TRBJ2-7, with unresolved D. CDR3 length equals 11 residues. Deletions cut 7 bases from V and 3 bases from J, with 7 bases between. Germline V gives CDR1 MNHNS, CDR2 SASEGT. For the CDR3, the DNA is TGTGCCAGCATGAGAGACTACGAGCAGTACTTC. It yields the protein CASMRDYEQYF.

The sample holds a few counts of this clonotype. With a much larger clone just one base away, this may be a read error. The CDR3 end shows no conserved phenylalanine or tryptophan, and so a read error is likely. The chain uses TRBV3-1 and TRBJ1-5, with D hard to call. Trimming removed 0 bases from V and 0 bases from J, with 6 bases in between. This CDR3 has 15 residues. CDR1 and CDR2 from the germline V gene are LGHDT and YNNKEL (reference sequence). The CDR3 region is CASSQEPYSNQPQHL. CDR3 nucleotides: TGTGCCAGCAGCCAAGAGCCCTATAGCAATCAGCCCCAGCATCTT.

The sample holds many counts of this clonotype. A read error is possible here, since a much larger clone lies one base away. The rearrangement links TRBV7-9 to TRBJ1-1; perhaps TRBD1 as D (5 bases). The CDR3 extends over 15 amino acids. CDR1 and CDR2 from the germline V gene are SEHNR and FQNEAQ (reference sequence). The CDR3 protein is CASSTDFYRTAEVFF. The CDR3 DNA reads as TGTGCCAGCAGCACCGACTTCTACAGGACCGCTGAAGTTTTCTTT.

The rearrangement uses TRBV6-5 and TRBJ2-2; D not certain. Germline V gene lookup returns CDR1 MNHEY and CDR2 SVGAGI. The V end lost 2 bases, the J end lost 4 bases, and 5 bases lay between the germline ends. This CDR3 region has 13 residues. The CDR3 coding sequence is TGTGCCAGCAGTTACGACTTCACCGGGGAGCTGTTTTTT. Translated, it gives CASSYDFTGELFF.

There are many counts of this clonotype. This chain links TRBV7-2 with TRBJ1-1, with 7 nucleotides matching TRBD1. Losses at the gene ends were 5 bases for V and 1 base for J; bases not matched to a gene: 7. Germline V gene lookup returns CDR1 SGHTA and CDR2 FQGNSA. This CDR3 spans 15 amino acids. CDR3 sequence reads: CASSPGDRSNTEAFF. CDR3 in DNA: TGTGCCAGCAGCCCTGGGGACAGATCGAACACTGAAGCTTTCTTT.